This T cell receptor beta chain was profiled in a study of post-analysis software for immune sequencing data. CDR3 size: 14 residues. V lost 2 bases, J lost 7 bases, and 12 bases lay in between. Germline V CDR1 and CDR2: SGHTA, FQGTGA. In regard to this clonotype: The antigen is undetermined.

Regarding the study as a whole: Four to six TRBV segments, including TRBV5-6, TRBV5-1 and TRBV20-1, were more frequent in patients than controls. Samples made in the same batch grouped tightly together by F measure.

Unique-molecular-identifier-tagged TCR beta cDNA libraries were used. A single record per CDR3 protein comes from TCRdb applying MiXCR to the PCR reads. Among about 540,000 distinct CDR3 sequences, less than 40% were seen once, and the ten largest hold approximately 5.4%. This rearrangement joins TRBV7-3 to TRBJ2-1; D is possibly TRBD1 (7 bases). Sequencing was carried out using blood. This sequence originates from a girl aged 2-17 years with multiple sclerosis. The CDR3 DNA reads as TGTGCCAGCAGCTTACTGCCAGGGGGGAATGAGCAGTTCTTC. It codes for CASSLLPGGNEQFF.